The sequence of this T cell receptor (beta chain) was determined in a study of response to subunit inactivated influenza vaccine. TCRdb redid the calling of the RT-PCR reads with MiXCR, one entry per CDR3 protein. Of some 600,000 distinct CDR3 sequences detected, 14% appear once; the ten largest clones hold roughly 7.2%. The CDR3 covers 12 residues. V was cut by 4 bases and J by 7 bases, with 8 bases left in between. From germline, CDR1 is LNHDA and CDR2 SQIVND (reference sequence). The V and J genes are TRBV19 and TRBJ1-5, with D possibly matching TRBD1 (6 bases). The sequenced sample was PBMCs from blood, obtained 14 days before vaccination. This receptor was obtained from a man aged 50 to 59 who received an inactivated influenza vaccine. The CDR3 bases are TGTGCCAGTAGTAGGCAGGGGCAGCCCCAGCATTTT. This codes for CASSRQGQPQHF. Filled out from reference TRBV19 and TRBJ1-5, the complete variable domain reads DGGITQSPKYLFRKEGQNVTLSCEQNLNHDAMYWYRQDPGQGLRLIYYSQIVNDFQKGDIAEGYSVSREKKESFPLTVTSAQKNPTAFYLCASSRQGQPQHFGDGTRLSIL.